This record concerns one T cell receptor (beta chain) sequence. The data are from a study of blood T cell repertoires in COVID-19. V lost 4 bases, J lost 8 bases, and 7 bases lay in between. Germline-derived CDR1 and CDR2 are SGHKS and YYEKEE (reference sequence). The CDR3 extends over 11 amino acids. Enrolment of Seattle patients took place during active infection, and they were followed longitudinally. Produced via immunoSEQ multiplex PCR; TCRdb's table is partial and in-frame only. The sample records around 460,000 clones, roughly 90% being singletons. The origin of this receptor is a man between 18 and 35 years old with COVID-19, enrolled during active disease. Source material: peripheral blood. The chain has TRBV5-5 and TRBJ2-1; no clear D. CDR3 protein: CASSRRDEQFF. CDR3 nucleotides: TGTGCCAGCAGCCGCCGGGATGAGCAGTTCTTC.